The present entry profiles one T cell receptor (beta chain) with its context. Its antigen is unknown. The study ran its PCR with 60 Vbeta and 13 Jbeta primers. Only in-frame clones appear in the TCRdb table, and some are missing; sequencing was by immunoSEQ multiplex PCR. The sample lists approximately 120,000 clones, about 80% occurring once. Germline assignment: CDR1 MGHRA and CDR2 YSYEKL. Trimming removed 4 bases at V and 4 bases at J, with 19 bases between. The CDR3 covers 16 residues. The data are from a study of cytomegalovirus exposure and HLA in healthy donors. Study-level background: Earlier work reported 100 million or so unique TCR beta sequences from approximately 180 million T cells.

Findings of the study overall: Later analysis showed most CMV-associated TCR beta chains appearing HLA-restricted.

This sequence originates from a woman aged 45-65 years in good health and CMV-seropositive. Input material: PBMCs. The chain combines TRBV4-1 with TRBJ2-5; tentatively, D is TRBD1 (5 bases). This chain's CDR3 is CASSPSGDSSVETQYF. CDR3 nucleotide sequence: TGCGCCAGCAGCCCCTCGGGCGACAGCTCCGTAGAGACCCAGTACTTC.